This entry is about one T cell receptor beta chain. Original analysis: Quantification of nucleated cells was approximated via reference gene primer amplification. Assay: immunoSEQ multiplex PCR; the TCRdb copy retains only in-frame clones and omits some. The DNA was the basis for D and trimming; V, J and clone size are from that table. In the table there are 110,000 to 150,000 clones, approximately 80% of which are singletons. This entry is derived from a study of blood T cell repertoires in COVID-19. About the research overall: Samples came from the United States, Italy and Spain, spanning acute and convalescent COVID-19. From T cells, B-cell-depleted T cells, or PBMCs came the material, which was cDNA or gDNA.

The V end lost 1 base, the J end lost 0 bases, and 4 bases lay between the germline ends. This CDR3 is built from 13 residues. Germline loops: CDR1 SGHRS, CDR2 YFSETQ. The chain recombines TRBV5-1 with TRBJ1-1; the D is unclear. The receptor comes from a human donor in a cohort sampled during active COVID-19. Sequencing used peripheral blood. DNA for the CDR3: TGCGCCAGCAGCTTGTTAATGAACACTGAAGCTTTCTTT. It codes for CASSLLMNTEAFF.